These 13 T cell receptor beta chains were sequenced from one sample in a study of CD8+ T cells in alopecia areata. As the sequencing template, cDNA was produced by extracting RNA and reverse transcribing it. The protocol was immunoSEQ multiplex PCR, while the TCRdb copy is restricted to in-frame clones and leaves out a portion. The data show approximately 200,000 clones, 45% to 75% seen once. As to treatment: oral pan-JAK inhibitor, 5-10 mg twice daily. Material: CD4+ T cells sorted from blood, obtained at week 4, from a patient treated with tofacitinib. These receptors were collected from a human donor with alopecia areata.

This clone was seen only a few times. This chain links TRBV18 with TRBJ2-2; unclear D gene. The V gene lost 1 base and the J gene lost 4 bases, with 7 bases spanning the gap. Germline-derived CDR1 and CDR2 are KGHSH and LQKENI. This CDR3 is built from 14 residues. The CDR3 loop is CASSPLGTTGELFF. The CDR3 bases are TGTGCCAGCTCACCACTGGGTACCACCGGGGAGCTGTTTTTT. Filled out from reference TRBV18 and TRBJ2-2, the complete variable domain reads NAGVMQNPRHLVRRRGQEARLRCSPMKGHSHVYWYRQLPEEGLKFMVYLQKENIIDESGMPKERFSAEFPKEGPSILRIQQVVRGDSAAYFCASSPLGTTGELFFGEGSRLTVL.

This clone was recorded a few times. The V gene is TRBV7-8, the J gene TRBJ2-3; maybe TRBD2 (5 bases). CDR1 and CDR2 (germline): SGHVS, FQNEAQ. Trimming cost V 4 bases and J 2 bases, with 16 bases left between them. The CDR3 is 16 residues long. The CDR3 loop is CASSSGLRLNTDTQYF. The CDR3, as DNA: TGTGCCAGCAGCTCCGGACTGAGGCTAAACACAGATACGCAGTATTTT.

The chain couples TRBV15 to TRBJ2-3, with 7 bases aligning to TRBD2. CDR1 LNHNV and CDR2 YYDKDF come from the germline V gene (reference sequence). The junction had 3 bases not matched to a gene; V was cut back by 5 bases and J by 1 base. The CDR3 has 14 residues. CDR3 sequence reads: CATSALAGTDTQYF. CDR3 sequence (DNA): TGTGCCACCAGCGCCCTAGCGGGCACAGATACGCAGTATTTT.

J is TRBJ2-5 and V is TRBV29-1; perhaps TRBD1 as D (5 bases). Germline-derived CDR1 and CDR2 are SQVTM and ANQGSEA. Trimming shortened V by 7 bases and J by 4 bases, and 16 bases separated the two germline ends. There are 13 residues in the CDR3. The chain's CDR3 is CSAEPGAGETQYF. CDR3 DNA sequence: TGCAGCGCCGAACCTGGGGCCGGAGAGACCCAGTACTTC.

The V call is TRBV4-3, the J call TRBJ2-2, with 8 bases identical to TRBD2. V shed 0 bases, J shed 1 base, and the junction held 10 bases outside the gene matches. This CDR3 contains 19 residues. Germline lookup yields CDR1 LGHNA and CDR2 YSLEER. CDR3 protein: CASSQDGPLAGRNTGELFF. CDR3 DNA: TGCGCCAGCAGCCAAGATGGTCCGCTAGCGGGTAGGAACACCGGGGAGCTGTTTTTT.

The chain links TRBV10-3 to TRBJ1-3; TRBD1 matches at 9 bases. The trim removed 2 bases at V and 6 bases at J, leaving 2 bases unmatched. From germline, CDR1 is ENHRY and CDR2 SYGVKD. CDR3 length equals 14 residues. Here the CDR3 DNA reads TGTGCCATCAGTGAGCGGACAGGGGTAAACACCATATATTTT. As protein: CAISERTGVNTIYF.

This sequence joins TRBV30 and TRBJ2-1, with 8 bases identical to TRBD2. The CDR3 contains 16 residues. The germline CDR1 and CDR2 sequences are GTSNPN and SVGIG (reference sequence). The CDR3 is CTSGVAGSSSYNEQFF. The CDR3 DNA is TGTACCTCTGGGGTAGCGGGATCGAGCTCCTACAATGAGCAGTTCTTC.

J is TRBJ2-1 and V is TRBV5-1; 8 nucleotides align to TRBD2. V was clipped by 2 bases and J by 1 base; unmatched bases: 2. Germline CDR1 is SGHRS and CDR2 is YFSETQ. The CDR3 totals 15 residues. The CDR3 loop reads CASSLAGESYNEQFF. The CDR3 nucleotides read TGCGCCAGCAGCTTAGCGGGAGAATCCTACAATGAGCAGTTCTTC.

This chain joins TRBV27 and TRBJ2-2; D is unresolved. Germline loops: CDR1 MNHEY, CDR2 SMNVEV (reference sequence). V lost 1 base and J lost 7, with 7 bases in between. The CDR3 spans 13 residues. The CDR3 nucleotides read TGTGCCAGCAGTTTATTCCCGGGCGGGGAGCTGTTTTTT. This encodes CASSLFPGGELFF.

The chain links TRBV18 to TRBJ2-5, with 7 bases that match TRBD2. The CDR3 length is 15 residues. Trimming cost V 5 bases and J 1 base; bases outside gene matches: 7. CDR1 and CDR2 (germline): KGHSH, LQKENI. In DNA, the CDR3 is TGTGCCAGCTCAAATTCGACTAGCCCCCAAGAGACCCAGTACTTC. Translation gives CASSNSTSPQETQYF.

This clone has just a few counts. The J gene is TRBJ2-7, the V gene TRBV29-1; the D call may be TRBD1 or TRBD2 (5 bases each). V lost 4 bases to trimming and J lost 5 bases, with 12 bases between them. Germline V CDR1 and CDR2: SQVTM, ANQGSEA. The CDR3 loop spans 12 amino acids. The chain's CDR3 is CSVGIGTDEQYF. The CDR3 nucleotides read TGCAGCGTTGGAATAGGGACCGACGAGCAGTACTTC.

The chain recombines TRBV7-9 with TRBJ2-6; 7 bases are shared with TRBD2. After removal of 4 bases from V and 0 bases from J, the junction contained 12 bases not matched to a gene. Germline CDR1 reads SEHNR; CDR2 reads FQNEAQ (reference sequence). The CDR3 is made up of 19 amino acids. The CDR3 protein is CASSYLAGATFSGANVLTF. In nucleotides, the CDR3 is TGTGCCAGCAGCTATCTGGCGGGAGCGACCTTCTCTGGGGCCAACGTCCTGACTTTC.

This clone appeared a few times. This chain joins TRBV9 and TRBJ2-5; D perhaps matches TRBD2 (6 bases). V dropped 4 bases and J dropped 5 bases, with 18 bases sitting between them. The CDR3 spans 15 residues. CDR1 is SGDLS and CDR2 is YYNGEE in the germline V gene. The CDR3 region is CASSYGDWPGETQYF. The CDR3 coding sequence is TGTGCCAGCAGCTATGGGGACTGGCCTGGGGAGACCCAGTACTTC.